These 31 T cell receptor beta chains were all obtained from the same sample, sequenced in a study of blood T cells in healthy people across ages. The use of a sample-barcoded 5' primer and a J-beta primer mix characterized a second PCR of 7 to 11 cycles. TCRdb called the 5' RACE reads again in MiXCR, with one record for every CDR3 protein. Of 2 million or so distinct CDR3 sequences in the sample, roughly 52% were seen once. What was sequenced was blood. The receptors here all came from a woman in her forties in good health.

The chain links TRBV18 to TRBJ2-7; 9 nucleotides agree with TRBD1. Germline V lookup: CDR1 KGHSH, CDR2 LQKENI. The CDR3 consists of 15 residues. The V and J ends lost 6 bases and 3 bases, in that order; junction bases with no gene match: 9. This chain's CDR3 is CASSQGQGPNYEQYF. The DNA of the CDR3 is TGTGCCAGCTCCCAGGGACAGGGACCGAACTACGAGCAGTACTTC.

This clonotype was seen a few times. The chain has TRBV10-3 and TRBJ2-3; a weak D match, TRBD1 (6 bases). The V end lost 8 bases, the J end lost 7 bases, and 16 bases lay between the germline ends. This CDR3 comprises 13 residues. CDR1 ENHRY and CDR2 SYGVKD come from the germline V gene. The CDR3 here is CAIGFRGKHTQYF. The CDR3 nucleotides are TGTGCCATCGGGTTTAGGGGGAAACATACGCAGTATTTT.

This clonotype was recorded a few times. CDR3: CASSQDRSGYNNEQFF. The DNA for the CDR3 is TGTGCCAGCAGCCAAGATAGGAGCGGCTACAACAATGAGCAGTTCTTC. V usage is TRBV4-2 and J usage is TRBJ2-1, with D tentatively TRBD2 (5 bases). CDR1 LGHNA and CDR2 YNFKEQ come from the germline V gene. V lost 0 bases and J 5 bases, leaving 14 bases between the germline ends. The CDR3 totals 16 residues.

This clonotype was seen a few times. The chain uses TRBV28 and TRBJ2-5, with 10 bases aligning to TRBD2. CDR3 length: 18 amino acids. J was trimmed by 2 bases and V by 3 bases; bases with no gene match: 12. Germline lookup yields CDR1 MDHEN and CDR2 SYDVKM. The CDR3 DNA reads TGTGCCAGCAGTTTGGCGGGGCTAGCGGGGGCCTATCAAGAGACCCAGTACTTC. This encodes CASSLAGLAGAYQETQYF.

The chain uses TRBV28 and TRBJ2-5, with 7 nucleotides matching TRBD1. The germline CDR1 and CDR2 sequences are MDHEN and SYDVKM. With 5 bases clipped from V and 5 bases from J, the junction kept 5 bases outside the gene matches. This CDR3 spans 13 amino acids. The CDR3 nucleotides read TGTGCCAGCAGTACAGGGGTGTTGGAGACCCAGTACTTC. Translation gives CASSTGVLETQYF.

The chain couples TRBV10-2 to TRBJ2-2; 8 bases line up with TRBD2. In germline, CDR1 is WSHSY, CDR2 SAAADI. V trimming: 3 bases; J trimming: 6 bases; junction bases outside the gene matches: 9. The CDR3 runs 16 residues. This CDR3 is CASSEPAGVPAGELFF. Written as DNA, the CDR3 is TGCGCCAGCAGTGAACCAGCGGGGGTCCCGGCCGGGGAGCTGTTTTTT.

V is TRBV7-3 and J is TRBJ2-1, with 8 bases fitting TRBD2. V trimming: 4 bases; J trimming: 3 bases; junction bases outside the gene matches: 5. The V gene's germline CDR1 is SGHTA and CDR2 FQGTGA. The CDR3 contains 15 residues. CDR3 nucleotide sequence: TGTGCCAGCAGCTGGGCGGGGGGCATCTACAATGAGCAGTTCTTC. Its translation: CASSWAGGIYNEQFF.

The rearrangement links TRBV9 to TRBJ2-4; 11 nucleotides align to TRBD2. The DNA end lines up better with TRBJ2-7; the J call may be wrong. The length of the CDR3 is 17 residues. The germline V gene encodes CDR1 SGDLS and CDR2 YYNGEE. Here the CDR3 DNA reads TGTGCCAGCAGCGTGGACCTTAGCGGGGGGGCCATCGGCGAGCAGTACTTC. Translated: CASSVDLSGGAIGEQYF.

This clonotype was counted between two and nine times. V usage is TRBV7-9 and J usage is TRBJ1-5; maybe TRBD1 (5 bases). This CDR3 spans 13 amino acids. The V gene lost 5 bases and the J gene lost 8 bases, with 13 bases spanning the gap. The V gene's germline CDR1 is SEHNR and CDR2 FQNEAQ (reference sequence). CDR3 DNA: TGTGCCAGCAGCCCGGGAGGGGTAGAGCCCCAGCATTTT. Protein: CASSPGGVEPQHF.

This sequence joins TRBV7-9 and TRBJ2-1; D may match TRBD1 or TRBD2 (5 bases each). CDR3 length equals 15 residues. Germline CDR1 and CDR2: SEHNR and FQNEAQ (reference sequence). Trimming took off 4 bases at V and 9 bases at J, with 19 bases between the two ends. The CDR3 DNA reads as TGTGCCAGCAGCTCACCCCGGGACCCCCAACGTGAGCAGTTCTTC. Translating it yields CASSSPRDPQREQFF.

As for this clonotype: One end of the junction varies from germline; a read error may be responsible. The chain combines TRBV4-3 with TRBJ2-3; TRBD2 aligns across 7 bases. The CDR3 runs to 15 residues. The germline V gene has CDR1 LGHNA and CDR2 YSLEER. The CDR3 sequence is CASGQGRGPTDAQYF. Written as DNA, the CDR3 is TGCGCCAGCGGTCAAGGGAGGGGACCCACAGATGCGCAGTATTTT.

This clonotype was counted between two and nine times. V is TRBV7-9 and J is TRBJ1-4, with 9 bases that match TRBD1. The CDR3 has 14 residues. Looked up from germline, CDR1 is SEHNR and CDR2 is FQNEAQ (reference sequence). V shed 5 bases and J 5 bases; nucleotides not matched to a gene: 3. The CDR3 bases are TGTGCCAGCAGCGCGACAGGGGGAAATGAAAAACTGTTTTTT. It specifies CASSATGGNEKLFF.

The chain uses TRBV20-1 and TRBJ1-5; unclear D gene. The CDR3 spans 14 residues. Trimming took off 1 base at V and 8 bases at J, with 15 bases between the two ends. Germline V gives CDR1 DFQATT, CDR2 SNEGSKA (reference sequence). The CDR3 here is CSARVRQDKKPQHF. The CDR3 DNA sequence: TGCAGTGCTAGAGTGCGGCAGGATAAAAAGCCCCAGCATTTT.

The chain recombines TRBV5-4 with TRBJ2-5; D perhaps matches TRBD1 (6 bases). The CDR3 spans 14 residues. Between the trimmed V and J ends, which lost 4 bases and 3 bases, there was a span of 13 bases. Per the germline V gene, CDR1 is SGHNT and CDR2 is YYREEE (reference sequence). The CDR3, as DNA: TGTGCCAGCAGCCCCTTTACAGGGAAAGAGACCCAGTACTTC. It specifies CASSPFTGKETQYF.

This clonotype was observed a few times. The chain joins TRBV29-1 to TRBJ2-5, with a tentative D call TRBD1 (6 bases). The J call may be wrong; the DNA end is better matched by TRBJ2-7. The V gene's germline CDR1 is SQVTM and CDR2 ANQGSEA. CDR3 length: 13 amino acids. Here the CDR3 reads CSVDGTRASEQYF. DNA of the CDR3: TGCAGCGTTGACGGGACAAGGGCCTCCGAGCAGTACTTC.

The rearrangement joins TRBV4-1 to TRBJ2-7; D not resolved. The CDR3 has 14 amino acids. Trimming removed 0 bases at V and 5 bases at J, with 11 bases between. In germline, CDR1 is MGHRA, CDR2 YSYEKL. The CDR3 DNA reads as TGCGCCAGCAGCCAAGAATCCGTTTGGGACGAGCAGTACTTC. This gives the protein CASSQESVWDEQYF.

About this clonotype itself: A read error may account for a junction end that differs from germline. The chain is built from TRBV5-1 and TRBJ2-1; unclear D gene. In germline, CDR1 is SGHRS, CDR2 YFSETQ. The CDR3 sequence is 13 residues long. The CDR3 sequence: CASSLLISRPEFF. The CDR3 DNA reads as TGTGCCAGCAGCTTGCTCATCAGCAGGCCGGAGTTCTTC.

The chain recombines TRBV6-5 with TRBJ2-4, with D tentatively TRBD1 (6 bases). This CDR3 spans 14 amino acids. Trimming left V 6 bases short and J 8 bases short, with 17 bases between. Per germline, CDR1 MNHEY and CDR2 SVGAGI. The CDR3 DNA follows: TGTGCCAGCAGCCGTCAGTCAGGGGCTGACATTCAGTACTTC. Protein: CASSRQSGADIQYF.

The V call is TRBV28, the J call TRBJ1-4; the D is unclear. Germline values: CDR1 MDHEN, CDR2 SYDVKM. V lost 3 bases and J lost 5, with 13 bases in between. The CDR3 extends over 15 amino acids. CDR3 coding DNA: TGTGCCAGCAGTTTCGTAAAGGACTCAAATGAAAAACTGTTTTTT. Its protein product is CASSFVKDSNEKLFF. The full variable domain, completed using reference TRBV28 and TRBJ1-4, is DVKVTQSSRYLVKRTGEKVFLECVQDMDHENMFWYRQDPGLGLRLIYFSYDVKMKEKGDIPEGYSVSREKKERFSLILESASTNQTSMYLCASSFVKDSNEKLFFGSGTQLSVL.

This clonotype was seen more than once but under ten times. The chain recombines TRBV4-1 with TRBJ1-2; no clear D. The CDR3 has 16 residues. The V gene lost 0 bases and the J gene lost 3 bases, with 14 bases spanning the gap. The germline CDR1 and CDR2 sequences are MGHRA and YSYEKL. The CDR3 is CASSQDTGWPDYGYTF. The CDR3 DNA follows: TGCGCCAGCAGCCAAGATACGGGGTGGCCTGACTATGGCTACACCTTC.

The chain joins TRBV4-3 to TRBJ1-4, with D perhaps TRBD1 (5 bases). This CDR3 has 15 residues. V was clipped by 0 bases and J by 10 bases, with 15 bases between them. The germline V gene has CDR1 LGHNA and CDR2 YSLEER. CDR3 loop: CASSQERVQGGKLFF. The CDR3 coding sequence is TGCGCCAGCAGCCAAGAACGGGTGCAGGGAGGAAAACTGTTTTTT.

The CDR3 sequence is CASNSGTSGTQYF. The CDR3 DNA reads as TGCGCCAGTAACTCGGGGACCAGCGGGACCCAGTACTTC. This rearrangement joins TRBV5-1 to TRBJ2-5, with D perhaps TRBD1 or TRBD2 (5 bases each). The CDR3 consists of 13 residues. V lost 8 bases and J 7 bases, leaving 18 bases between the germline ends. Germline CDR1 is SGHRS and CDR2 is YFSETQ.

The V call is TRBV27, the J call TRBJ1-2; maybe TRBD1 (5 bases). This CDR3 is built from 14 residues. Germline values: CDR1 MNHEY, CDR2 SMNVEV (reference sequence). Trimming took 5 bases from V and 6 from J, leaving 16 bases between them. CDR3 protein: CASSPGGYGHGYTF. CDR3 bases: TGTGCCAGCAGTCCCGGGGGGTACGGCCATGGCTACACCTTC.

This clonotype was detected once. One junction end does not reproduce the germline sequence, and a read error may be involved. The CDR3 bases are TGTGCCAGCAGTGCGGGACAGGGGGCGAGCTACAAGCAGTACTTC. This sequence encodes CASSAGQGASYKQYF. This rearrangement joins TRBV12-3 or TRBV12-4 to TRBJ2-7; 12 positions agree with TRBD1. The CDR3 consists of 15 residues.

This clonotype was seen only a few times. The gene calls are TRBV10-3 and TRBJ2-5; unclear D gene. The CDR3 sequence is 17 residues long. The germline V gene has CDR1 ENHRY and CDR2 SYGVKD. Trimming shortened V by 2 bases and J by 2 bases, and 18 bases separated the two germline ends. The CDR3 loop is CAISEGRIPSKQETQYF. The CDR3 nucleotides are TGTGCCATCAGTGAGGGTCGGATACCTTCAAAGCAAGAGACCCAGTACTTC.

The chain couples TRBV4-2 to TRBJ2-7, with a weak D call TRBD2 (6 bases). The CDR3 is 16 residues long. V was shortened by 1 base and J by 4 bases, with 17 bases between the two germline ends. Germline V lookup: CDR1 LGHNA, CDR2 YNFKEQ. Written as DNA, the CDR3 is TGTGCCAGCAGCCAAGGTACAGGTACTAGCTTGTACGAGCAGTACTTC. Amino acid sequence: CASSQGTGTSLYEQYF.

J is TRBJ2-1 and V is TRBV14; D perhaps matches TRBD1 (6 bases). The CDR3 has 14 amino acids. The ends were cut back, 4 bases at V and 6 bases at J, with 13 bases in the middle. Germline V gene lookup returns CDR1 SGHDN and CDR2 FVKESK. CDR3 amino acids: CASSPLGARNEQFF. In nucleotides, the CDR3 is TGTGCCAGCAGCCCCTTGGGGGCCCGCAATGAGCAGTTCTTC.

The chain links TRBV24-1 to TRBJ2-5; D unclear. This CDR3 has 13 amino acids. Germline V gene sequence: CDR1 KGHDR, CDR2 SFDVKD. The V and J ends lost 2 bases and 3 bases respectively, with 6 bases between them. CDR3 protein: CATSDYHEETQYF. The CDR3 DNA reads TGTGCCACCAGTGATTATCATGAAGAGACCCAGTACTTC.

This chain uses TRBV4-1 with TRBJ2-5; 7 bases match TRBD2. Germline CDR1 MGHRA, CDR2 YSYEKL. This CDR3 has 17 amino acids. The V gene end was trimmed by 0 bases and the J gene end by 1 base; junction bases not matched to a gene: 8. For the CDR3, the DNA is TGCGCCAGCAGCCAAGAAGGCGGGAGTGGCCTCCAAGAGACCCAGTACTTC. This gives the protein CASSQEGGSGLQETQYF.

The CDR3 protein is CASSVRSGVGTEAFF. CDR3 DNA sequence: TGTGCCAGCAGCGTACGGTCAGGGGTGGGCACTGAAGCTTTCTTT. This chain connects TRBV7-9 to TRBJ1-1; the D gene is possibly TRBD1 (6 bases). Germline CDR1 reads SEHNR; CDR2 reads FQNEAQ (reference sequence). Trimming pared 5 bases from V and 4 bases from J, leaving 17 bases between. The CDR3 loop spans 15 amino acids.

The chain links TRBV20-1 to TRBJ2-5; no definite D call. The CDR3 loop spans 14 amino acids. Germline CDR1 is DFQATT and CDR2 is SNEGSKA (reference sequence). Trimming shortened V by 6 bases and J by 1 base, and 15 bases separated the two germline ends. The CDR3 DNA reads TGCAGTGCCCCCCACAGCGCAGCCCAAGAGACCCAGTACTTC. It is translated as CSAPHSAAQETQYF.